Listed below are T cell receptor beta chains from one sample, sequenced in a study of blood T cells in healthy people across ages. One entry per CDR3 protein, called by TCRdb with MiXCR from the 5' RACE reads. The table includes about 730,000 distinct CDR3 sequences, about 42% detected once. Sequencing was carried out using blood. The receptors here all came from a woman aged 55-75 years in good health. Both conserved end residues are part of each CDR3. D genes are given only for firm matches. Size values are once, few and many counts, or a class for expanded clones, and some rows have none.

v_gene	j_gene	abundance	d_gene	CDR3nt	CDR3aa
TRBV6-1	TRBJ2-3	.	.	TGTGCCAGCAGTGAAGCGCGGTACCCTAACACAGATACGCAGTATTTT	CASSEARYPNTDTQYF
TRBV18	TRBJ1-6	.	TRBD1	TGTGCCAGCTCACCCACGGGACAGGGGGTCTCACCCCTCCACTTT	CASSPTGQGVSPLHF
TRBV12-3/TRBV12-4	TRBJ2-2	.	TRBD1	TGTGCCAGCAGTTCAGGGGGCGCCCCGAACACCGGGGAGCTGTTTTTT	CASSSGGAPNTGELFF
TRBV13	TRBJ2-7	few	TRBD2	TGTGCCAGCAGCCCAAGACTAGCGGGGAGCTCCTACGAGCAGTACTTC	CASSPRLAGSSYEQYF
TRBV3-1	TRBJ1-1	.	.	TGTGCCAGCAGCGGAGGACAGAAAATGAACACTGAAGCTTTCTTT	CASSGGQKMNTEAFF
TRBV7-2	TRBJ2-4	.	.	TGTGCCAGCAGCTTAGTAGGCGGTGACATTCAGTACTTC	CASSLVGGDIQYF
TRBV20-1	TRBJ2-1	.	TRBD2	TGCAGTGCTAGAGGTGCTAGCGGGGGGGGCTCCTACAATGAACAGTTCTTC	CSARGASGGGSYNEQFF
TRBV10-3	TRBJ1-1	few	.	TGTGCCATGGGACGGGAGAACACTGAAGCTTTCTTT	CAMGRENTEAFF
TRBV7-9	TRBJ1-1	few	.	TGTGCCAGCATCTTAGCGGAGGGAGGGACTGAAGCTTTCTTT	CASILAEGGTEAFF
TRBV29-1	TRBJ2-7	once	.	TGCAGCGCCACTTTAGCTGGATCCACCTTCTACGAGCAGTACTTC	CSATLAGSTFYEQYF
TRBV5-1	TRBJ1-1	few	.	TGCGCCAGCAGCCGGGCGGGAGACACTGAAGCTTTCTTT	CASSRAGDTEAFF